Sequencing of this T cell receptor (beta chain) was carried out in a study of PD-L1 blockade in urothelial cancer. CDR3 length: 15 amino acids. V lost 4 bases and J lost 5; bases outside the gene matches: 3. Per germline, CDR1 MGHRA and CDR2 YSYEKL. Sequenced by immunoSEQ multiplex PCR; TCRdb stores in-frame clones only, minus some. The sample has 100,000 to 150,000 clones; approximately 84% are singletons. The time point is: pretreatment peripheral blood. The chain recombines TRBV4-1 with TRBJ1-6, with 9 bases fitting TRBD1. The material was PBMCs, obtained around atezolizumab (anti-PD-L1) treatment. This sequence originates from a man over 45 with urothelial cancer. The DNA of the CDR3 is TGCGCCAGCAGCCCAACAGGGGGCAATAATTCACCCCTCCACTTT. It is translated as CASSPTGGNNSPLHF.